A selection of T cell receptor beta chains follows, all from one sample in a study of regulatory T cells in long-lasting Graves disease. TCRdb called the multiplex PCR reads again in MiXCR, with one record for every CDR3 protein. Of about 660,000 distinct CDR3 sequences in the sample, around 30% are singletons; the top ten hold about 40%. The material sequenced was peripheral blood mononuclear cells (PBMCs), taken when the disease was refractory, from a patient treated with antithyroid drugs. The receptors come from a female donor with Graves disease. Both conserved end residues are part of each CDR3.

V: TRBV28; CDR3: CASSLWTPGLAGHEQYF
V: TRBV5-5; CDR3: CASSGGTGALYEQYF
V: TRBV5-1; CDR3: CASSLGSRREAFF
V: TRBV10-3; CDR3: CAITREDRENTEAFF
V: TRBV6-2/TRBV6-3; CDR3: CASSPKGSIQYF
V: TRBV5-1; CDR3: CASSLRAGLNQPQHF
V: TRBV6-1; CDR3: CASSEQGWSSYNSPLHF
V: TRBV27; CDR3: CASSLQVNSNQPQHF
V: TRBV29-1; CDR3: CSVEDTGRFDRAAFF
V: TRBV4-2; CDR3: CASSQSSPENTEAFF
V: TRBV10-3; CDR3: CAISGDASGNTIYF
V: TRBV7-8; CDR3: CASSLTGGKGYGYTF
V: TRBV6-4; CDR3: CASSYSIPSGRVDGELFF
V: TRBV12-3/TRBV12-4; CDR3: CASSLGNTIYF
V: TRBV5-1; CDR3: CASSLMGESSYEQYF
V: TRBV10-3; CDR3: CAISDLRRASSYEQYF
V: TRBV19; CDR3: CASSPLSGVGSYNSPLHF
V: TRBV9; CDR3: CASSVGGAFNYGYTF
V: TRBV6-2/TRBV6-3; CDR3: CASSHTGSTGGADTQYF
V: TRBV4-2; CDR3: CASSRGGQGIQETQYF
V: TRBV12-3/TRBV12-4; CDR3: CASSLHQGNTEAFF
V: TRBV6-5; CDR3: CASSSDPGTGWYEQYF
V: TRBV9; CDR3: CASSSYRVRRGASTEAFF
V: TRBV10-3; CDR3: CAISEGLIYWEETQYF
V: TRBV28; CDR3: CASTPDLLYGYTF
V: TRBV6-1; CDR3: CASRSPNYEQYF
V: TRBV20-1; CDR3: CSAGQGENIQYF
V: TRBV5-5; CDR3: CASSLGPDGETQYF
V: TRBV6-1; CDR3: CASSNPPGEQYF
V: TRBV6-2/TRBV6-3; CDR3: CASSYYGQGGWEQYF
V: TRBV7-6; CDR3: CASSLGAGTEYGYTF
V: TRBV6-1; CDR3: CASSEGLTGELFF
V: TRBV6-9; CDR3: CASSYVGGYDSPLHF
V: TRBV9; CDR3: CASSVDRGSFVETQYF
V: TRBV12-3/TRBV12-4; CDR3: CASRVSGQGGTGELFF
V: TRBV2; CDR3: CASTRGTGNYGYTF
V: TRBV2; CDR3: CASSEQGARMNTEAFF
V: TRBV6-2/TRBV6-3; CDR3: CASSADRVQPQHF
V: TRBV5-1; CDR3: CASSLRGDSTDTQYF
V: TRBV19; CDR3: CASRQGLHRRVNTEAFF
V: TRBV6-1; CDR3: CASSRTGGQGNQPQHF
V: TRBV28; CDR3: CASSRIWDRKNTSSGNTIYF
V: TRBV12-3/TRBV12-4; CDR3: CASSLRRERQPQHF
V: TRBV3-1; CDR3: CASSQSDGYTF
V: TRBV20-1; CDR3: CSARTMPGLAETQYF
V: TRBV12-5; CDR3: CASGLVPGTEEQYF
V: TRBV7-2; CDR3: CASSLVLAGFRGYEQYF
V: TRBV12-3/TRBV12-4; CDR3: CASSSTPGIGRNVTQYF
V: TRBV12-3/TRBV12-4; CDR3: CASSFRGLAANTYEQYF
V: TRBV2; CDR3: CASSVFRANTGELFF
V: TRBV15; CDR3: CATSRGGTGENIQYF